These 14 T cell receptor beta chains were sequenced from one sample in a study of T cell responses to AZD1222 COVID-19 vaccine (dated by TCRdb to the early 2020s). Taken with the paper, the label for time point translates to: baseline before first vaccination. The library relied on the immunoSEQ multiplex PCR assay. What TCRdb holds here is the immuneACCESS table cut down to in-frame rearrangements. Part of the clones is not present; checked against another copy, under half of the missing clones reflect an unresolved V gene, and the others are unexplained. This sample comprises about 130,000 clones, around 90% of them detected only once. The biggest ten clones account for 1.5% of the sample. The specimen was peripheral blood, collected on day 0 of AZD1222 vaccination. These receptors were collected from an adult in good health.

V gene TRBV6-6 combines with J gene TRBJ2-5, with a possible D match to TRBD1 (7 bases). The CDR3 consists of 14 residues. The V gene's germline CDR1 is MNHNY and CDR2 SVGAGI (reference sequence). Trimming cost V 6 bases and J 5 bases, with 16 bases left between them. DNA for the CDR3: TGTGCCAGCAGGGGCAGGGGGGCTGGGGAGACCCAGTACTTC. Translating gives CASRGRGAGETQYF.

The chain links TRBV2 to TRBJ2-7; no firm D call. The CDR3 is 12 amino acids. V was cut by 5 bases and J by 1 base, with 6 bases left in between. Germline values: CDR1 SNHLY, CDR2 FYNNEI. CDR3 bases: TGTGCCAGCAGTCAGAATTCCTACGAGCAGTACTTC. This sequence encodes CASSQNSYEQYF. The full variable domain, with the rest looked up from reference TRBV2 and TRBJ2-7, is EPEVTQTPSHQVTQMGQEVILRCVPISNHLYFYWYRQILGQKVEFLVSFYNNEISEKSEIFDDQFSVERPDGSNFTLKIRSTKLEDSAMYFCASSQNSYEQYFGPGTRLTVT.

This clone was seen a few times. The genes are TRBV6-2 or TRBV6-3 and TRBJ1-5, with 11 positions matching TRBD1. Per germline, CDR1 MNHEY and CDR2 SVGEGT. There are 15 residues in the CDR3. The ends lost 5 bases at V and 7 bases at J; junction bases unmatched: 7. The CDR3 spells CASSLRTGGGQPQHF. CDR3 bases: TGTGCCAGCAGTCTACGGACAGGGGGCGGACAGCCCCAGCATTTT.

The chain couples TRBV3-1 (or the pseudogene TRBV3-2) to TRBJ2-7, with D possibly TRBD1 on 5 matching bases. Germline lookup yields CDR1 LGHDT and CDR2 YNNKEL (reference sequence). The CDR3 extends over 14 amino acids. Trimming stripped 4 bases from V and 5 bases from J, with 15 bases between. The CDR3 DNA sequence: TGTGCCAGCAGCCCGACAGATTCCTCGAACGAGCAGTACTTC. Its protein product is CASSPTDSSNEQYF.

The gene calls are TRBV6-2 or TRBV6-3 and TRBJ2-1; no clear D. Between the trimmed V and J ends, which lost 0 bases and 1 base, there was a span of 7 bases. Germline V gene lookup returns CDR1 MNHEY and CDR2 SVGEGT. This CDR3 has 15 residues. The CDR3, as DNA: TGTGCCAGCAGTTACTCGAACCCTTCCTACAATGAGCAGTTCTTC. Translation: CASSYSNPSYNEQFF.

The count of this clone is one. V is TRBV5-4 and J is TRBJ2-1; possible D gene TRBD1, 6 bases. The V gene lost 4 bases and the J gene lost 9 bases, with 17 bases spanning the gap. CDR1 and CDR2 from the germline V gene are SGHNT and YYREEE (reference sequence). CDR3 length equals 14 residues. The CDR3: CASSRLGGKGEQFF. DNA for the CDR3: TGTGCCAGCAGCCGTCTAGGGGGTAAGGGTGAGCAGTTCTTC.

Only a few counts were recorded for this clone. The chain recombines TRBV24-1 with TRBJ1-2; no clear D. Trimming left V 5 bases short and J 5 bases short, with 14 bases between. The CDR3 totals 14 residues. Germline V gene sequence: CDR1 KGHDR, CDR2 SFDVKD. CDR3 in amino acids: CATSGAEGQYGYTF. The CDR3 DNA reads TGTGCCACCAGTGGGGCCGAAGGGCAATATGGCTACACCTTC.

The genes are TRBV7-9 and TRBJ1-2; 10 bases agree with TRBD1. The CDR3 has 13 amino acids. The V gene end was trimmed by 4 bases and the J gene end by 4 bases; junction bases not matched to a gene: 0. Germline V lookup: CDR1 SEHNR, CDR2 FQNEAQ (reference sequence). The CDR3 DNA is TGTGCCAGCAGCTGGACAGGGGGCTATGGCTACACCTTC. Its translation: CASSWTGGYGYTF.

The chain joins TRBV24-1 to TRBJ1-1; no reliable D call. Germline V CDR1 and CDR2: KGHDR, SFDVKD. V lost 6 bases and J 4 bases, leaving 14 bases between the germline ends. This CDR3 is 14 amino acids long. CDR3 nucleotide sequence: TGTGCCACCAGTATTCGGGGTATCGGCACTGAAGCTTTCTTT. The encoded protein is CATSIRGIGTEAFF.

CDR3 protein: CASSSDSLSSYEQYF. The CDR3 region has the DNA TGTGCCAGTAGCAGCGACAGCCTAAGCTCCTACGAGCAGTACTTC. The chain employs TRBV19 and TRBJ2-7, with D perhaps TRBD1 (5 bases). The CDR3 is made up of 15 amino acids. Between the trimmed V and J ends, which lost 6 bases and 0 bases, there was a span of 15 bases. CDR1 and CDR2 from the germline V gene are LNHDA and SQIVND (reference sequence).

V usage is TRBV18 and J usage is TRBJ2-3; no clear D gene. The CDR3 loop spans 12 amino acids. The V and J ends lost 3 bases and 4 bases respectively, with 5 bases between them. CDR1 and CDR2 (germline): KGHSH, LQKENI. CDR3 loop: CASSPGADTQYF. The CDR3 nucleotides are TGTGCCAGCTCACCTGGAGCAGATACGCAGTATTTT.

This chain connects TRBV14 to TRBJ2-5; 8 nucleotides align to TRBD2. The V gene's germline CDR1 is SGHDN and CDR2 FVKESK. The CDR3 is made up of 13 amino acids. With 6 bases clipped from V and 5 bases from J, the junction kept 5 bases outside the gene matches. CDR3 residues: CASSLTGGETQYF. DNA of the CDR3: TGTGCCAGCAGTTTGACGGGGGGGGAGACCCAGTACTTC.

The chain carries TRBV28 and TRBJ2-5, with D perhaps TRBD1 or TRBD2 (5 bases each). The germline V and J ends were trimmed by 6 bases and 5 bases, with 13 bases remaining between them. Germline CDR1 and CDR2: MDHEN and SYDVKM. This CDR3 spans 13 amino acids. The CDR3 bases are TGTGCCAGCAGCCCGGGGCAATTGGAGACCCAGTACTTC. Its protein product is CASSPGQLETQYF.

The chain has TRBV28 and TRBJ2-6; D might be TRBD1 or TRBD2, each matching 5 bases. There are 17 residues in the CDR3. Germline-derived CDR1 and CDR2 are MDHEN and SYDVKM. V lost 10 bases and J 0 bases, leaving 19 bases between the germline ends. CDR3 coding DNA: TGTGCCACCGAACCGGGGACCGGTTACTCTGGGGCCAACGTCCTGACTTTC. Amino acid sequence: CATEPGTGYSGANVLTF.